Below, one T cell receptor (beta chain) is given with its context. Its antigen is currently unknown. The data were taken from a study of OX40 agonist ivuxolimab in advanced cancers. Study information: Patients in the trial were receiving intravenous ivuxolimab every 2 weeks, at doses of 0.01 to 10 mg/kg. Cohort: approximately 83% men, mean age around 60, aged roughly 20 to 79.

The assay was immunoSEQ multiplex PCR, and TCRdb's table has in-frame clones only and misses some. The sample comprises 50,000 or so clones, around 88% of which are singletons, and about a third rests with the top ten. Study-wide findings and caveats: Patients who responded partially at 0.1-3.0 mg/kg showed clonal expansion ranking among the lowest.

Germline lookup yields CDR1 MNHEY and CDR2 SVGAGI. V gave up 5 bases and J gave up 2 bases, with 12 bases separating them. This CDR3 comprises 14 residues. The genes are TRBV6-5 and TRBJ1-2; D may be TRBD1 (6 bases). Specimen: CD4+ or CD8+ T cells sorted from blood, collected in a trial of the OX40 agonist ivuxolimab. The TCR comes from an adult with an advanced solid tumor such as melanoma, head and neck, liver or kidney cancer. As DNA, the CDR3 is TGTGCCAGCAGTGACACAGGGATCAACTATGGCTACACCTTC. Protein product: CASSDTGINYGYTF.